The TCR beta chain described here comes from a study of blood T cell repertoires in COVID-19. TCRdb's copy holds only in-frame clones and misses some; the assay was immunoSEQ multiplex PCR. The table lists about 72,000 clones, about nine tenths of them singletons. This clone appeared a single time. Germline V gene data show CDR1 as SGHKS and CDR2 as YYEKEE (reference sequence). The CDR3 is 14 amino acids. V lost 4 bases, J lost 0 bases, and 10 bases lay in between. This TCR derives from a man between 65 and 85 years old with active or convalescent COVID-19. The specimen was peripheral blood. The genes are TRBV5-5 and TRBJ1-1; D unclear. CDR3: CASSTTPMNTEAFF. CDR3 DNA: TGTGCCAGCAGCACGACACCTATGAACACTGAAGCTTTCTTT.